The T cell receptor (beta chain) described here comes from a study of shared clonotypes between healthy human individuals. With regard to this clone: The sample contains more than one DNA sequence encoding this CDR3.

The V end was cut by 6 bases, the J end by 4 bases, with 12 bases between. CDR3 length: 13 residues. CDR1 is SGHTA and CDR2 is FQGNSA in the germline V gene. Sequencing was performed with immunoSEQ multiplex PCR; in TCRdb, only in-frame clones are kept and a portion is missing. The sample lists 2,500,000 or so clones, 90% to 95% occurring once. V usage is TRBV7-2 and J usage is TRBJ1-2, with a tentative D call TRBD1 (5 bases). Sequenced sample: naive CD4+ T cells sorted from blood. Subset of the sample: CD45RA+ positively selected. This clonotype was obtained from a man between 18 and 35 years old in good health. Here the CDR3 reads CASSPTGGYGYTF. The DNA of the CDR3 is TGTGCCAGCAGTCCCACCGGGGGCTATGGCTACACCTTC.